Following are 12 T cell receptor beta chains from one sample sequenced in a study of CD8 T cells in ankylosing spondylitis. No antigen has been identified for these receptors. General study findings and limits: Within ankylosing spondylitis blood, a TCR beta motif made up of seven to nine highly homologous variants appeared to be characteristic.

MiXCR, applied by TCRdb to the 5' RACE reads, yields one record per CDR3 protein. The sample includes about 540,000 distinct CDR3 sequences, about 13% of them seen just once. Sequences were obtained from blood, either unsorted or a sorted T cell fraction (not recorded which). These receptors were collected from a male donor with ankylosing spondylitis.

This chain uses TRBV7-7 with TRBJ2-7; a possible D gene is TRBD2 (6 bases). The length of the CDR3 is 18 residues. CDR1 SSHAT and CDR2 FNYEAQ come from the germline V gene (reference sequence). Trimming cost V 2 bases and J 2 bases, with 22 bases left between them. The CDR3 spells CASSLRGTRGTSPYEQYV. DNA of the CDR3: TGTGCCAGCAGCTTACGAGGGACCAGAGGGACTTCACCCTACGAGCAGTACGTC.

The chain recombines TRBV24-1 with TRBJ2-3, with 10 bases aligning to TRBD1. The ends lost 1 base at V and 6 bases at J; junction bases unmatched: 6. The CDR3 consists of 16 residues. Germline-derived CDR1 and CDR2 are KGHDR and SFDVKD. CDR3 DNA: TGTGCCACCAGTGATTTCGAGACAGGGGGCAATGATACGCAGTATTTT. Amino acids: CATSDFETGGNDTQYF.

This clonotype was seen repeatedly, ten times or more. V gene TRBV27 combines with J gene TRBJ2-7, with unresolved D. The CDR3 length is 14 residues. Trimming left V 6 bases short and J 2 bases short, with 14 bases between. CDR1 and CDR2 from the germline V gene are MNHEY and SMNVEV (reference sequence). In DNA form, the CDR3 reads TGTGCCAGCAGCTACCGGGCCGTAGCCTACGAGCAGTACTTC. It encodes CASSYRAVAYEQYF.

The chain carries TRBV23-1 and TRBJ2-7, with 12 bases that match TRBD1. TRBV23-1 is an ORF, with its function uncertain. V shed 3 bases, J shed 4 bases, and the junction held 4 bases outside the gene matches. The CDR3 spans 15 residues. The CDR3 nucleotides are TGCGCCAGCAGTCACCTGGGACAGGGGGCTTACGAGCAGTACTTC. Translated, it gives CASSHLGQGAYEQYF.

This clonotype has just a few counts. The chain couples TRBV5-1 to TRBJ2-1, with D unclear. This CDR3 comprises 14 residues. Trimming took 0 bases from V and 7 from J, leaving 11 bases between them. CDR1 is SGHRS, CDR2 YFSETQ, per germline. CDR3 DNA: TGCGCCAGCAGCTTGGCCGAGATTGGAAATGAGCAGTTCTTC. Its protein product is CASSLAEIGNEQFF. Together with reference TRBV5-1 and TRBJ2-1, the CDR3 gives the full variable domain: KAGVTQTPRYLIKTRGQQVTLSCSPISGHRSVSWYQQTPGQGLQFLFEYFSETQRNKGNFPGRFSGRQFSNSRSEMNVSTLELGDSALYLCASSLAEIGNEQFFGPGTRLTVL.

This clonotype was detected a few times. This chain connects TRBV4-2 to TRBJ2-3; TRBD2 agrees at 9 bases. Looked up from germline, CDR1 is LGHNA and CDR2 is YNFKEQ. The CDR3 sequence is 14 residues long. V trimming: 6 bases; J trimming: 5 bases; junction bases outside the gene matches: 6. CDR3 bases: TGTGCCAGCAGGGGTAGCGGGAGTAAAGATACGCAGTATTTT. Residues: CASRGSGSKDTQYF.

This chain joins TRBV7-9 and TRBJ2-3, with a possible D match to TRBD1 (6 bases). Per the germline V gene, CDR1 is SEHNR and CDR2 is FQNEAQ (reference sequence). The CDR3 covers 14 residues. The V end lost 4 bases, the J end lost 4 bases, and 12 bases lay between the germline ends. The CDR3 region has the DNA TGTGCCAGCAGCTACAGGGCGGGCTCAGATACGCAGTATTTT. Protein sequence: CASSYRAGSDTQYF.

A single count supports this clonotype. The chain has TRBV7-2 and TRBJ2-5; the D call may be TRBD1 or TRBD2 (5 bases each). Germline lookup yields CDR1 SGHTA and CDR2 FQGNSA. The CDR3 runs to 14 residues. The V end was cut by 5 bases, the J end by 1 base, with 11 bases between. CDR3 protein: CASSGGSVQETQYF. Here the CDR3 DNA reads TGTGCCAGCAGCGGGGGTAGCGTCCAAGAGACCCAGTACTTC.

This chain joins TRBV20-1 and TRBJ2-5; 9 positions agree with TRBD2. The trim removed 6 bases at V and 1 base at J, leaving 6 bases unmatched. Germline CDR1 is DFQATT and CDR2 is SNEGSKA (reference sequence). CDR3 length: 14 residues. The CDR3 DNA follows: TGCAGTGCGCCCGGGACTAGCAGCCAAGAGACCCAGTACTTC. Its translation: CSAPGTSSQETQYF.

The chain links TRBV4-2 to TRBJ2-5; the D gene is possibly TRBD1 (5 bases). V was clipped by 1 base and J by 5 bases, with 11 bases between them. The CDR3 length is 14 residues. Germline V gives CDR1 LGHNA, CDR2 YNFKEQ. The CDR3 DNA reads as TGTGCCAGCAGCCAAGGGGGCCAGGTGGAGACCCAGTACTTC. Residues: CASSQGGQVETQYF.

The CDR3 spells CAWSPIQGRTDTQYF. The CDR3 DNA is TGTGCCTGGAGTCCAATACAGGGGAGGACAGATACGCAGTATTTT. The rearrangement links TRBV30 to TRBJ2-3, with D maybe TRBD1 (7 bases). The CDR3 is 15 amino acids. Germline CDR1 is GTSNPN and CDR2 is SVGIG (reference sequence). With 2 bases removed from V and 3 bases from J, the gap between germline ends came to 15 bases.

This clonotype was observed a handful of times. This chain links TRBV3-1 with TRBJ2-2; no firm D call. Deletions cut 2 bases from V and 6 bases from J, with 7 bases between. The CDR3 is 13 residues long. Germline CDR1 and CDR2: LGHDT and YNNKEL (reference sequence). The CDR3 spells CASSQSGSGELFF. Here the CDR3 DNA reads TGTGCCAGCAGCCAATCGGGTTCCGGGGAGCTGTTTTTT.